This T cell receptor (beta chain) is drawn from a study of T cells in localized non-small cell lung cancer. V dropped 3 bases and J dropped 7 bases, with 12 bases sitting between them. The germline V gene encodes CDR1 MDHEN and CDR2 SYDVKM. CDR3 length equals 13 residues. Clones were read by immunoSEQ multiplex PCR, and TCRdb kept only the in-frame ones, dropping some. The repertoire holds 25,000 to 35,000 clones, with about 91% as singletons. Study-wide results and limits: Median approximately 61 top-100 tumor clones were shared with paired adjacent lung. Higher T cell density in the blood was associated with longer overall survival, whereas higher adjacent-lung clonality associated with shorter survival.

Of note for this clone: Its antigen is not identified.

This material consisted of peripheral blood, taken before any cancer treatment. The V gene is TRBV28, the J gene TRBJ1-2, with D maybe TRBD1 (6 bases). This receptor was identified in a female donor over 55 with stage I lung adenocarcinoma. The CDR3: CASSFSGALGYTF. The CDR3 nucleotides read TGTGCCAGCAGTTTCTCGGGGGCGCTTGGCTACACCTTC.